The following is a T cell receptor (beta chain) sequence with its context. Its matching antigen is unknown. The template was genomic DNA from peripheral blood, not RNA. This sample stems from a study of T cell repertoires in aging, cancer and after chemotherapy. Whole-study context: Millions of TCR reads were in the whole dataset.

Study-level results: In cancer patients, declining TCR diversity with age involved lost richness and lost evenness.

CDR3 length: 17 residues. The V and J ends lost 6 bases and 5 bases, in that order; junction bases with no gene match: 11. A mixed TRB-A/B primer pool amplified rearranged TRB by multiplex touch-down PCR. TCRdb itself ran the multiplex PCR reads through MiXCR, one entry per CDR3 protein. The repertoire holds about 13,000 distinct CDR3 sequences, around 23% seen once, with about 50% in the top ten. This receptor was identified in a human donor in good health. V is TRBV12-3 or TRBV12-4 and J is TRBJ2-5, with TRBD2 matching 14 bases. The sample comprised blood. CDR3 DNA: TGTGCCAGCAGCCTTCAAAGACTAGCGGGGGGGAGGGAGACCCAGTACTTC. This translates into CASSLQRLAGGRETQYF.